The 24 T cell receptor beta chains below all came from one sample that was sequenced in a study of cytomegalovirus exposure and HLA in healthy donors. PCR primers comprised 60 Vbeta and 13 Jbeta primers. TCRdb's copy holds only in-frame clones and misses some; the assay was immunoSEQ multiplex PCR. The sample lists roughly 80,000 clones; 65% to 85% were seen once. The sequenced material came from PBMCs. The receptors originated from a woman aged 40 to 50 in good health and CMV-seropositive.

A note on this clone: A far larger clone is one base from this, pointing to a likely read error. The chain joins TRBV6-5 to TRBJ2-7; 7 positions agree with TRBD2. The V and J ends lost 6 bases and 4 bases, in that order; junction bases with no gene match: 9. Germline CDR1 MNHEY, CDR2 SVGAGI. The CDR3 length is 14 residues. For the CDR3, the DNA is TGTGCCAGCAGCCAGGGAGGGTTTATGTACGAGCAGTACTTC. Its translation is CASSQGGFMYEQYF.

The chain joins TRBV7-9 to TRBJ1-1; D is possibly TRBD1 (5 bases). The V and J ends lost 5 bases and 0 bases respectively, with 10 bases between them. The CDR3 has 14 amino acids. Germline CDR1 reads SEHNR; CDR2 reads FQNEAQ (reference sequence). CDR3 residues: CASSTGTLNTEAFF. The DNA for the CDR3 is TGTGCCAGCAGCACCGGGACTTTGAACACTGAAGCTTTCTTT.

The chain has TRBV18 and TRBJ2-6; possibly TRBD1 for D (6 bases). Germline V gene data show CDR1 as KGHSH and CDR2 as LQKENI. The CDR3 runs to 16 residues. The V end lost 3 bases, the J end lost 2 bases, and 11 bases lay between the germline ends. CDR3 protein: CASSPGNRAGANVLTF. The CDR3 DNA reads TGTGCCAGCTCACCGGGTAACAGGGCTGGGGCCAACGTCCTGACTTTC.

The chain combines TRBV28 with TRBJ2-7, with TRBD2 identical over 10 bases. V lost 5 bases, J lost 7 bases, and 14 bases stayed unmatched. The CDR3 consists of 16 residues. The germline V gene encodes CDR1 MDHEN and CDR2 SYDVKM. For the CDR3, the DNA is TGTGCCAGCAGTGGAGATCATGAGCGGGAGGGTAGGGAGCAGTACTTC. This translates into CASSGDHEREGREQYF.

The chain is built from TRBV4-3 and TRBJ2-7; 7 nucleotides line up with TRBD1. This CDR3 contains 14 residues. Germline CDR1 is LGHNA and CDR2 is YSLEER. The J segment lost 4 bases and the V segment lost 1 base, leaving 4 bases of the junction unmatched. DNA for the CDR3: TGCGCCAGCAGCCAAGGGACCAGGGGGTACGAGCAGTACTTC. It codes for CASSQGTRGYEQYF.

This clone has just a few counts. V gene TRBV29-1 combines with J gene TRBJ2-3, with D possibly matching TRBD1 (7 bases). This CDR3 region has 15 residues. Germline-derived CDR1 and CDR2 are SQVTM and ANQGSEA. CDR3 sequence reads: CSQLGGQQGLDTQYF. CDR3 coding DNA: TGCAGTCAATTGGGGGGACAGCAAGGGCTAGATACGCAGTATTTT.

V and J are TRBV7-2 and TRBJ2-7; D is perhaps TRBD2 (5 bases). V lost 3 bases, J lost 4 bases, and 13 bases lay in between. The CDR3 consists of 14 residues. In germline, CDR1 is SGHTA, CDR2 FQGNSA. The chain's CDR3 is CASSFDRRRYEQYF. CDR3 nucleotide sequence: TGTGCCAGCAGCTTCGACCGGAGGCGTTACGAGCAGTACTTC. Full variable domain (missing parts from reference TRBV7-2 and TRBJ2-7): GAGVSQSPSNKVTEKGKDVELRCDPISGHTALYWYRQSLGQGLEFLIYFQGNSAPDKSGLPSDRFSAERTGGSVSTLTIQRTQQEDSAVYLCASSFDRRRYEQYFGPGTRLTVT.

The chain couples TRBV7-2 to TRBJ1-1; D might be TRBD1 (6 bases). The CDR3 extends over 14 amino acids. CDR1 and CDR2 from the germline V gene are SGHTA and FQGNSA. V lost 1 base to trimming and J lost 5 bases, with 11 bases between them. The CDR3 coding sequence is TGTGCCAGCAGCTTAGACAGGGTTGGGACTGAAGCTTTCTTT. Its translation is CASSLDRVGTEAFF.

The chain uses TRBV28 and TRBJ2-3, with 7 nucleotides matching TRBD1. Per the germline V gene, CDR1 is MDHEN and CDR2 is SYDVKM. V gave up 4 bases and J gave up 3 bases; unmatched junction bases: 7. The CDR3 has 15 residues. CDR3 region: CASSSGQGETDTQYF. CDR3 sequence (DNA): TGTGCCAGCAGTTCCGGCCAGGGGGAAACAGATACGCAGTATTTT.

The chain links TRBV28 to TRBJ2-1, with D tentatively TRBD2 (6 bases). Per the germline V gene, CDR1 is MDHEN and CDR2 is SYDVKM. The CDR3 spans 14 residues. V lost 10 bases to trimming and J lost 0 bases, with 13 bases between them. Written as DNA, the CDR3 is TGTGCCACCAGGGAGGTCAGCTCCTACAATGAGCAGTTCTTC. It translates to CATREVSSYNEQFF.

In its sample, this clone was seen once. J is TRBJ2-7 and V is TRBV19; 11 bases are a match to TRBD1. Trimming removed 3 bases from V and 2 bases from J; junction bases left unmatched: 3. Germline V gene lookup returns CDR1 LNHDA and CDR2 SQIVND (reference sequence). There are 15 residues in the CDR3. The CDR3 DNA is TGTGCCAGTAGTATGGGGACAGGGGGACCCTACGAGCAGTACTTC. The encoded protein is CASSMGTGGPYEQYF.

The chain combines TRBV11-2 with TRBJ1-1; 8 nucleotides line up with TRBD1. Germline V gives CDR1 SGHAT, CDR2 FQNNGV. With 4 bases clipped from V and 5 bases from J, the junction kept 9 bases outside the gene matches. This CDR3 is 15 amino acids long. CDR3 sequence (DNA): TGTGCCAGCAGCTCGGGGGGCAGGGGGCTGACTGAAGCTTTCTTT. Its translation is CASSSGGRGLTEAFF.

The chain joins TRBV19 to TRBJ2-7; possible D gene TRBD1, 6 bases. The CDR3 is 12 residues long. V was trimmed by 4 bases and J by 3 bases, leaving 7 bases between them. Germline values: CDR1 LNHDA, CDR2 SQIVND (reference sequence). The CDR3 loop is CASSNRDYEQYF. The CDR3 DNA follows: TGTGCCAGTAGTAACAGGGACTACGAGCAGTACTTC.

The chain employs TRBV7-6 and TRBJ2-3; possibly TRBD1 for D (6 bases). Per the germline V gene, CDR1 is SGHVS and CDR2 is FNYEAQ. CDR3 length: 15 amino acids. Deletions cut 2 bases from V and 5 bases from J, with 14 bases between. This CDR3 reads CASSLRTEGVDTQYF. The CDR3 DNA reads TGTGCCAGCAGCTTAAGGACAGAGGGTGTAGATACGCAGTATTTT.

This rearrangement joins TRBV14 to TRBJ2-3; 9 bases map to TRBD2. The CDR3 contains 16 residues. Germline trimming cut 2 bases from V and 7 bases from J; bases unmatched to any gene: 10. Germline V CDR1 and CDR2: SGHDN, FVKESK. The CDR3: CASSQPSGGLAHTQYF. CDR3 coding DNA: TGTGCCAGCAGCCAACCCTCGGGGGGACTAGCCCATACGCAGTATTTT.

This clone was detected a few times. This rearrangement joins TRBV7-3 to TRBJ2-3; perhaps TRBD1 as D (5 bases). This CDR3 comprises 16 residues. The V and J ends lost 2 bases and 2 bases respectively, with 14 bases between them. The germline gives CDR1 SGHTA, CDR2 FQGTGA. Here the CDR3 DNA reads TGTGCCAGCAGCTTACTAGGACATTTGTTCACAGATACGCAGTATTTT. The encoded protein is CASSLLGHLFTDTQYF. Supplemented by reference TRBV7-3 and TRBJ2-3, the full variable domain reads GAGVSQTPSNKVTEKGKYVELRCDPISGHTALYWYRQSLGQGPEFLIYFQGTGAADDSGLPNDRFFAVRPEGSVSTLKIQRTERGDSAVYLCASSLLGHLFTDTQYFGPGTRLTVL.

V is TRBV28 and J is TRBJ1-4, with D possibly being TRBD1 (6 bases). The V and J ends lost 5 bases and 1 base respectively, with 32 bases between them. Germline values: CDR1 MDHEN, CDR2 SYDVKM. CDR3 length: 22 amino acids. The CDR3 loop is CASSILWGMGAPGTGTNEKLFF. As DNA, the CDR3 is TGTGCCAGCAGTATTCTATGGGGAATGGGGGCCCCCGGGACCGGAACTAATGAAAAACTGTTTTTT.

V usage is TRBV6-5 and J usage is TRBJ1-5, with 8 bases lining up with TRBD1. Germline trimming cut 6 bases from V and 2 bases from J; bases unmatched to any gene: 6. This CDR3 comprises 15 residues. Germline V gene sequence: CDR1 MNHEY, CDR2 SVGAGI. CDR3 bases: TGTGCCAGCAGCGCCGACAGGGGAGGCAATCAGCCCCAGCATTTT. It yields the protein CASSADRGGNQPQHF.

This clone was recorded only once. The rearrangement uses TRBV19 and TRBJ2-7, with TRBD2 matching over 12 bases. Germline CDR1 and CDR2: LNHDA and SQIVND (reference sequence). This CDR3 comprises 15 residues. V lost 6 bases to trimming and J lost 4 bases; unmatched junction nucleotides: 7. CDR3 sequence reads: CASRPGLAGIYEQYF. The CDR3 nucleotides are TGTGCCAGTAGGCCAGGACTAGCGGGAATTTACGAGCAGTACTTC.

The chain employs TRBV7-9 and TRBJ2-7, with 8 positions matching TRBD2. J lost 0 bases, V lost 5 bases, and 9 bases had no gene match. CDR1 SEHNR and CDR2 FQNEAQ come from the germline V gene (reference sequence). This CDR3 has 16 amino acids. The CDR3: CASSTPRGGISYEQYF. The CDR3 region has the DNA TGTGCCAGCAGCACCCCCCGGGGGGGGATCTCCTACGAGCAGTACTTC.

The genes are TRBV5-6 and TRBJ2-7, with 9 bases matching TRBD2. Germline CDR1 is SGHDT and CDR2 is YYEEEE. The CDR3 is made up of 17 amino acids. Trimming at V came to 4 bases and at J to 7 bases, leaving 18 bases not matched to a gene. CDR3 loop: CASSLWASGTLTGEQYF. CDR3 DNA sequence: TGTGCCAGCAGCCTATGGGCTAGCGGGACCTTGACGGGGGAGCAGTACTTC.

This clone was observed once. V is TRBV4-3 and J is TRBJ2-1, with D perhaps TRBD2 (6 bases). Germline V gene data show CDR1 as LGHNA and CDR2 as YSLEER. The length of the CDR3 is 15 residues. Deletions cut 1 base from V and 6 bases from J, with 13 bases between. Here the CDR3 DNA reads TGCGCCAGCAGCCAAGCACTGGACGGGAGCAATGAGCAGTTCTTC. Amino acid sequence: CASSQALDGSNEQFF.

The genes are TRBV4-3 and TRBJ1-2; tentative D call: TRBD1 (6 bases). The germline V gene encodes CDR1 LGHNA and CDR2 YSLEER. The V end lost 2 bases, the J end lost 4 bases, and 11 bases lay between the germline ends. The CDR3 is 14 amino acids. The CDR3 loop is CASSQYTGLYGYTF. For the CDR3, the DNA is TGCGCCAGCAGCCAATATACAGGGCTCTATGGCTACACCTTC.

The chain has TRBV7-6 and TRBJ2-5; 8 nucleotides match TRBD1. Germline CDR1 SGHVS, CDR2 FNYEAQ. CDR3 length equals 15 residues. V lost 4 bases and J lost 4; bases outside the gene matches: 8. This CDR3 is CASSSTMTGVETQYF. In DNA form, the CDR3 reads TGTGCCAGCAGCTCTACCATGACAGGGGTAGAGACCCAGTACTTC.